This TCR beta chain was recorded in a study of blood T cell repertoires in COVID-19. For the study at large: Both acute and convalescent COVID-19 samples were obtained from the United States, Italy and Spain. From T cells, B-cell-depleted T cells, or PBMCs came the material, which was cDNA or gDNA.

The data were produced by immunoSEQ multiplex PCR, yet TCRdb's version contains in-frame clones alone and is incomplete. Among 150,000 to 200,000 clones listed, around 92% were seen once. Enrolment of Seattle patients took place during active infection, and they were followed longitudinally. V lost 4 bases and J lost 5; bases outside the gene matches: 7. Germline V gene sequence: CDR1 MDHEN, CDR2 SYDVKM. CDR3 length equals 14 residues. The J gene is TRBJ1-1, the V gene TRBV28; 7 positions agree with TRBD1. The sample comprised peripheral blood. This TCR came from a young man with COVID-19, enrolled during active disease. Written as DNA, the CDR3 is TGTGCCAGCAGTTACAGGGGCTCGAGGACTGAAGCTTTCTTT. It yields the protein CASSYRGSRTEAFF.